One sample yielded the 6 T cell receptor beta chains listed below, sequenced in a study of lymphopenia after photon versus proton radiotherapy. Sequencing was performed with immunoSEQ multiplex PCR; in TCRdb, only in-frame clones are kept and a portion is missing. The repertoire has more than 15,000 clones, 84% of them found once; the top ten carry over 2.5%. The input for sequencing was peripheral blood, taken from a patient treated with photon-based radiotherapy. These receptors all come from a woman aged 45-65 years with pancreatic cancer.

V usage is TRBV2 and J usage is TRBJ2-7, with 8 nucleotides matching TRBD2. The V segment lost 8 bases and the J segment 3 bases; nucleotides outside the gene matches: 12. The germline V gene encodes CDR1 SNHLY and CDR2 FYNNEI. The CDR3 spans 15 residues. Here the CDR3 reads CASLSSGITFYEQYF. The DNA of the CDR3 is TGTGCCAGCCTCAGTAGCGGGATCACTTTCTACGAGCAGTACTTC.

The sample holds one count of this clone. The chain employs TRBV7-2 and TRBJ2-5; 7 bases map to TRBD2. Germline V gene sequence: CDR1 SGHTA, CDR2 FQGNSA. Losses at the gene ends were 4 bases for V and 4 bases for J; bases not matched to a gene: 6. This CDR3 has 14 amino acids. The chain's CDR3 is CASSSSGTGETQYF. In DNA form, the CDR3 reads TGTGCCAGCAGCTCAAGCGGGACGGGAGAGACCCAGTACTTC. Full variable domain (missing parts from reference TRBV7-2 and TRBJ2-5): GAGVSQSPSNKVTEKGKDVELRCDPISGHTALYWYRQSLGQGLEFLIYFQGNSAPDKSGLPSDRFSAERTGGSVSTLTIQRTQQEDSAVYLCASSSSGTGETQYFGPGTRLLVL.

CDR3 residues: CASSQDPPTSGRADTQYF. The CDR3 bases are TGCGCCAGCAGCCAAGACCCTCCGACTAGCGGGAGGGCCGATACGCAGTATTTT. The chain uses TRBV4-3 and TRBJ2-3, with TRBD2 matching over 14 bases. Germline CDR1 LGHNA, CDR2 YSLEER. The trim removed 0 bases at V and 6 bases at J, leaving 8 bases unmatched. The CDR3 length is 18 residues.

This clone was picked up a small number of times. The chain recombines TRBV6-6 with TRBJ1-1, with TRBD1 as a possible D gene (5 bases). Trimming removed 10 bases at V and 1 base at J, with 13 bases between. The CDR3 is made up of 13 amino acids. CDR1 and CDR2 from the germline V gene are MNHNY and SVGAGI (reference sequence). CDR3 sequence reads: CAIQEGQNTEAFF. DNA for the CDR3: TGTGCCATCCAGGAGGGGCAGAACACTGAAGCTTTCTTT.

The rearrangement links TRBV7-9 to TRBJ2-5; 7 positions match TRBD1. With V trimmed by 1 base and J by 5 bases, 7 bases remained unmatched. CDR3 length equals 15 residues. CDR1 is SEHNR, CDR2 FQNEAQ, per germline (reference sequence). CDR3 sequence: CASSLVTGILETQYF. Here the CDR3 DNA reads TGTGCCAGCAGCTTAGTGACAGGGATCCTGGAGACCCAGTACTTC.

The chain uses TRBV19 and TRBJ1-2; unclear D gene. The length of the CDR3 is 15 residues. V was shortened by 7 bases and J by 9 bases, with 24 bases between the two germline ends. Germline lookup yields CDR1 LNHDA and CDR2 SQIVND (reference sequence). CDR3 protein: CASTDSSGRNNRYTF. The DNA for the CDR3 is TGTGCCAGTACCGACTCCAGCGGCAGAAATAATCGCTACACCTTC.